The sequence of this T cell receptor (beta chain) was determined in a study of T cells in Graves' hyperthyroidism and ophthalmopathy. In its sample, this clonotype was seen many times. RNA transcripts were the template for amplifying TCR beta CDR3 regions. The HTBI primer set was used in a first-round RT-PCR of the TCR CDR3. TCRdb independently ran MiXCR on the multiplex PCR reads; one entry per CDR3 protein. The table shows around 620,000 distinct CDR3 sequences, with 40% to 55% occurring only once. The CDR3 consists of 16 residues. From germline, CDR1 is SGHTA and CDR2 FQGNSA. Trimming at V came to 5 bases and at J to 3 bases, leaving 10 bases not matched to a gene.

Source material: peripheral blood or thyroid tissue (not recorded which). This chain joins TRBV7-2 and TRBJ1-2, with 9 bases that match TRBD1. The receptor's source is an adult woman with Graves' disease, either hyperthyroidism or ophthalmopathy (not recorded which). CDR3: CASSDLGQGADYGYTF. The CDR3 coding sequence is TGTGCCAGCAGCGACTTGGGACAGGGAGCCGACTATGGCTACACCTTC.